This TCR beta chain was documented in a study of tumor-infiltrating lymphocytes in primary liver carcinoma. Study-level information: The study reported T1-T3 N0M0 tumors spanning 4.2 to 10 cm. Findings and limits, study-wide: About 8-25% of top clones, no more, were shared by all five regions.

The CDR3 has 14 residues. J was trimmed by 6 bases and V by 10 bases; bases with no gene match: 14. The germline V gene encodes CDR1 MDHEN and CDR2 SYDVKM. RNA and DNA were co-extracted from approximately 20-30 mg of unsorted bulk tissue. Patients had primary liver carcinoma treated by surgical resection. Every one of the tumor samples had a viable tumor cell content above 75%. Note on this clonotype: Its antigen is not known.

Starting material of around 490 ng total RNA yielded TCR beta cDNA via a constant-region primer. Nested multiplex PCR, run for three rounds with slightly modified ARM-PCR, yielded TCR beta libraries. Investigators reported that the first two PCR rounds, at approximately 11 cycles each, used TRBV1-TRBV30 forward primers with a C-beta reverse primer. MiXCR was run by TCRdb on the multiplex PCR reads, yielding one entry per CDR3 protein. The data show roughly 200,000 distinct CDR3 sequences, approximately 80% seen once. The V gene is TRBV28, the J gene TRBJ2-5; TRBD2 aligns across 7 bases. The sequencing sample was made of tumor tissue from primary liver carcinoma. The sequence was collected from a man aged 35-49 years with primary liver carcinoma and hepatitis B virus infection. The DNA for the CDR3 is TGTGCCAACAGATTAGCGGGTGGCCAGAAGACCCAGTACTTC. Amino acid sequence: CANRLAGGQKTQYF.